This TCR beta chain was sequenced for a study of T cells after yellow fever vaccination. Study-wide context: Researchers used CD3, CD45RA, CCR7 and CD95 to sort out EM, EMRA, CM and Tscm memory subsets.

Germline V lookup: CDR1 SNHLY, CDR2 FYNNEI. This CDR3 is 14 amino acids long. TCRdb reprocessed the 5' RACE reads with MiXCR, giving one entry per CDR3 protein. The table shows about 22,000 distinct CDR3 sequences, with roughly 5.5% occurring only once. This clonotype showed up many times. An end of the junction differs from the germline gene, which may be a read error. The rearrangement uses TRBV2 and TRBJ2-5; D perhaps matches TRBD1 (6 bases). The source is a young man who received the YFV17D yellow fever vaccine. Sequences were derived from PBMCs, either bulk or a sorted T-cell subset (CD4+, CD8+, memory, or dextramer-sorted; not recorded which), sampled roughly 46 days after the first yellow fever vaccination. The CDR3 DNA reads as TGTGCCAGCAGTGCCGGAAGGGCAGGACAGTACAGCGGCTTC. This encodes CASSAGRAGQYSGF.